This passage covers 14 T cell receptor beta chains from one sample sequenced in a study of OX40 agonist ivuxolimab in advanced cancers. The data were produced by immunoSEQ multiplex PCR, yet TCRdb's version contains in-frame clones alone and is incomplete. The sample holds tens of thousands of clones, 70% to 90% seen once. Sequences were derived from CD4+ or CD8+ T cells sorted from blood, sampled in a trial of the OX40 agonist ivuxolimab. These receptors came from an adult with an advanced solid tumor such as melanoma, head and neck, liver or kidney cancer.

V is TRBV21-1 and J is TRBJ2-2; the tabulated D call, TRBD2, remains unverified against the DNA. TRBV21-1 is shown as a pseudogene. This CDR3 has 20 amino acids. The CDR3 bases are TGTGCCAGCTTCCAAAGGGGAATGGAGGGATCGACGATCGGCACCGGGGAGCTGTTTTTT. Translated: CASFQRGMEGSTIGTGELFF.

The chain is built from TRBV5-1 and TRBJ1-2, with 7 bases that match TRBD1. Trimming cost V 5 bases and J 6 bases; bases outside gene matches: 7. This CDR3 is 13 amino acids long. Looked up from germline, CDR1 is SGHRS and CDR2 is YFSETQ. CDR3 DNA: TGCGCCAGCAGGTTAGACAGGGAGGATGGCTACACCTTC. Translated, it gives CASRLDREDGYTF.

Here the CDR3 reads CASSPPGQPQHF. CDR3 nucleotide sequence: TGTGCCAGCTCACCTCCGGGGCAGCCCCAGCATTTT. The rearrangement joins TRBV18 to TRBJ1-5; D gene ambiguous. V was clipped by 3 bases and J by 7 bases, with 7 bases between them. This CDR3 contains 12 residues. Germline-derived CDR1 and CDR2 are KGHSH and LQKENI.

The chain carries TRBV30 and TRBJ2-5; the D is unclear. Germline-derived CDR1 and CDR2 are GTSNPN and SVGIG (reference sequence). V lost 2 bases to trimming and J lost 9 bases, with 13 bases between them. This CDR3 has 12 amino acids. The CDR3 spells CAWSSSPMAQYF. In nucleotides, the CDR3 is TGTGCCTGGAGTTCAAGTCCTATGGCCCAGTACTTC.

V usage is TRBV9 and J usage is TRBJ2-1; 10 nucleotides agree with TRBD2. The V gene's germline CDR1 is SGDLS and CDR2 YYNGEE. The trim removed 0 bases at V and 8 bases at J, leaving 8 bases unmatched. The CDR3 totals 16 residues. The CDR3 sequence is CASSVGASGSKDEQFF. In nucleotides, the CDR3 is TGTGCCAGCAGCGTAGGTGCTAGCGGGAGTAAGGATGAGCAGTTCTTC.

The chain is built from TRBV2 and TRBJ2-1, with 10 bases that match TRBD2. CDR3 length: 19 residues. The ends lost 8 bases at V and 0 bases at J; junction bases unmatched: 16. Germline lookup yields CDR1 SNHLY and CDR2 FYNNEI. The CDR3 region is CASSERASGSIGSYNEQFF. Written as DNA, the CDR3 is TGTGCCAGCTCCGAAAGGGCTAGCGGGAGCATAGGCTCCTACAATGAGCAGTTCTTC.

This clone turned up a few times. The rearrangement uses TRBV6-9 and TRBJ2-7, with D maybe TRBD1 (6 bases). The CDR3 is 16 residues long. Per germline, CDR1 MNHGY and CDR2 SVAAGI. Trimming removed 3 bases at V and 0 bases at J, with 15 bases between. CDR3 sequence: CASSYSEWTDSYEQYF. In nucleotides, the CDR3 is TGTGCCAGCAGTTACTCGGAGTGGACAGACTCCTACGAGCAGTACTTC.

The rearrangement links TRBV19 to TRBJ2-3, with 7 positions matching TRBD2. The length of the CDR3 is 14 residues. V was clipped by 9 bases and J by 0 bases; unmatched bases: 6. Germline CDR1 reads LNHDA; CDR2 reads SQIVND (reference sequence). The CDR3 region has the DNA TGTGCCAGCTCACTAGCGTCTAGCACAGATACGCAGTATTTT. Its protein is CASSLASSTDTQYF.

The genes are TRBV27 and TRBJ2-7, with 9 bases fitting TRBD1. The CDR3 extends over 17 amino acids. In germline, CDR1 is MNHEY, CDR2 SMNVEV (reference sequence). V was clipped by 5 bases and J by 5 bases; unmatched bases: 16. As DNA, the CDR3 is TGTGCCAGCAGTAACGTTGCGGCCTGGGACAGGGTGGACGAGCAGTACTTC. As protein: CASSNVAAWDRVDEQYF.

This sequence joins TRBV12-5 and TRBJ2-1; 9 nucleotides match TRBD1. V lost 2 bases, J lost 9 bases, and 5 bases stayed unmatched. The CDR3 spans 14 residues. The germline gives CDR1 LGHNT, CDR2 FRNRAP. CDR3 protein: CASGLWTGVFEQFF. In DNA form, the CDR3 reads TGTGCTAGTGGTTTGTGGACAGGGGTATTTGAGCAGTTCTTC. Using reference TRBV12-5 and TRBJ2-1 for the parts outside the CDR3, the full variable domain is DARVTQTPRHKVTEMGQEVTMRCQPILGHNTVFWYRQTMMQGLELLAYFRNRAPLDDSGMPKDRFSAEMPDATLATLKIQPSEPRDSAVYFCASGLWTGVFEQFFGPGTRLTVL.

V gene TRBV5-4 combines with J gene TRBJ2-3; 8 bases fit TRBD1. This CDR3 is built from 15 residues. Germline V gives CDR1 SGHNT, CDR2 YYREEE (reference sequence). Trimming removed 4 bases from V and 3 bases from J; junction bases left unmatched: 7. The CDR3 bases are TGTGCCAGCAGCCGGACAGGGCTAGGAACAGATACGCAGTATTTT. Residues: CASSRTGLGTDTQYF.

This chain connects TRBV30 to TRBJ2-7; the D gene is possibly TRBD2 (5 bases). The CDR3 is made up of 14 amino acids. From germline, CDR1 is GTSNPN and CDR2 SVGIG (reference sequence). Trimming left V 2 bases short and J 2 bases short, with 13 bases between. The CDR3 DNA is TGTGCCTGGAGTCTAGTAGGGAGCACCTACGAGCAGTACTTC. Its protein product is CAWSLVGSTYEQYF.

The chain employs TRBV6-1 and TRBJ1-2; TRBD1 might be the D (5 bases). The V end lost 2 bases, the J end lost 7 bases, and 14 bases lay between the germline ends. The germline V gene encodes CDR1 MNHNS and CDR2 SASEGT. This CDR3 region has 14 residues. CDR3 DNA: TGTGCCAGCAGTGAAATTGGCAGGGAATCTGGCTACACCTTC. This gives the protein CASSEIGRESGYTF.

This clone came up once. One end of the junction is discordant with germline, which a read error may explain. The chain is built from TRBV5-8 and TRBJ2-6; a weak D match, TRBD2 (5 bases). This CDR3 is 16 amino acids long. CDR1 is SGHTS, CDR2 YDEGEE, per germline. The CDR3 DNA reads TGCGCCAGCAGCGAAGACTCGGGATCTGGGGCCAACGTCCTGACTTTC. Protein sequence: CASSEDSGSGANVLTF.